Sequencing of this T cell receptor (beta chain) was carried out in a study of shared clonotypes between healthy human individuals. CDR1 SGHRS and CDR2 YFSETQ come from the germline V gene. The CDR3 runs to 14 residues. Trimming took off 4 bases at V and 4 bases at J, with 11 bases between the two ends. TCRdb keeps only in-frame clones here, not all; method: immunoSEQ multiplex PCR. This table has about 2.5 million clones, about 90% appearing once. The sequence derives from a young man in good health. Some clones in this sample may be carry-over from other donors' samples. The chain carries TRBV5-1 and TRBJ2-2; no reliable D call. Input material: naive CD4+ T cells from PBMCs. Subset here: CD45RA+ positively selected. The CDR3 spells CASSDMGLTGELFF. The CDR3 DNA reads as TGCGCCAGCAGCGACATGGGCCTCACCGGGGAGCTGTTTTTT.